Listed here is a single TCR beta chain. The entry originates in a study of blood T cell repertoires in COVID-19. Study details: Italy, Spain and the United States were the sources of the convalescent and acute COVID-19 samples. Nucleic acid was either cDNA or gDNA, and it came from T cells, B-cell-depleted T cells, or PBMCs.

The CDR3 extends over 15 amino acids. V lost 5 bases and J lost 2, with 13 bases in between. Germline assignment: CDR1 MDHEN and CDR2 SYDVKM. Data came from immunoSEQ multiplex PCR; TCRdb stores just in-frame clones and leaves some out. The data show approximately 170,000 clones, approximately 81% seen once. Assignments of participants to cohorts depended upon their own reported clinical history. For recovered donors of Cohort 3, there were two negative PCRs, clearance, or symptom resolution. The sequencing sample was made of PBMCs or T cells enriched from blood (not recorded which). The sequence was obtained from a woman between 45 and 60 years old who had recovered from COVID-19. The genes are TRBV28 and TRBJ1-5; TRBD1 might be the D (5 bases). The chain's CDR3 is CASSPQGGGNQPQHF. The CDR3 DNA sequence: TGTGCCAGCAGTCCCCAGGGTGGGGGCAATCAGCCCCAGCATTTT.